These 28 T cell receptor beta chains came from one sample sequenced in a study of cytomegalovirus exposure and HLA in healthy donors. The PCR was carried out with 60 Vbeta primers and 13 Jbeta primers. Assay used: immunoSEQ multiplex PCR; TCRdb lists only in-frame clones, some missing. There are 160,000 or so clones in the sample; over 80% occur only once, and around 6.5% lies in the top ten. The sequenced sample consisted of PBMCs. Source of these receptors: a male donor in good health and CMV-seropositive.

This sequence joins TRBV5-6 and TRBJ1-1; 7 nucleotides line up with TRBD1. V trimming: 3 bases; J trimming: 4 bases; junction bases outside the gene matches: 15. The CDR3 contains 17 residues. CDR1 and CDR2 (germline): SGHDT, YYEEEE. The chain's CDR3 is CASSSQGGLVSITEAFF. The CDR3 nucleotides are TGTGCCAGCAGCTCCCAGGGGGGCTTGGTTTCTATCACTGAAGCTTTCTTT.

The CDR3: CAITDTGELFF. The CDR3 coding sequence is TGTGCCATCACCGACACCGGGGAGCTGTTTTTT. V and J are TRBV10-3 and TRBJ2-2, with D unresolved. The V gene's germline CDR1 is ENHRY and CDR2 SYGVKD. This CDR3 comprises 11 residues. V lost 7 bases and J lost 3, with 3 bases in between.

V and J are TRBV19 and TRBJ1-2, with 8 positions matching TRBD1. After removal of 6 bases from V and 3 bases from J, the junction contained 6 bases not matched to a gene. This CDR3 region has 14 residues. In germline, CDR1 is LNHDA, CDR2 SQIVND (reference sequence). CDR3 sequence reads: CASRNRGQDYGYTF. The CDR3 nucleotides are TGTGCCAGTAGGAATCGGGGACAGGACTATGGCTACACCTTC.

The J gene is TRBJ2-4, the V gene TRBV5-6; the match to TRBD1 covers 8 bases. V lost 2 bases to trimming and J lost 3 bases; unmatched junction nucleotides: 4. In germline, CDR1 is SGHDT, CDR2 YYEEEE. The CDR3 extends over 15 amino acids. The CDR3 sequence: CASSFLQGGKNIQYF. CDR3 coding DNA: TGTGCCAGCAGCTTCCTACAGGGGGGCAAAAACATTCAGTACTTC.

The chain employs TRBV4-1 and TRBJ2-5, with 8 bases identical to TRBD2. The germline V gene has CDR1 MGHRA and CDR2 YSYEKL. V was clipped by 4 bases and J by 5 bases; unmatched bases: 12. The CDR3 loop spans 16 amino acids. The CDR3 is CASSPATSASRETQYF. Written as DNA, the CDR3 is TGCGCCAGCAGCCCAGCGACTAGCGCGTCAAGGGAGACCCAGTACTTC.

The V call is TRBV6-5, the J call TRBJ1-4, with 8 bases identical to TRBD1. CDR3 length equals 15 residues. Germline CDR1 reads MNHEY; CDR2 reads SVGAGI. V was clipped by 4 bases and J by 7 bases; unmatched bases: 8. The CDR3 bases are TGTGCCAGCAGTTCCGCCGGGACAGGTGGTGAAAAACTGTTTTTT. Translation gives CASSSAGTGGEKLFF.

This chain joins TRBV10-3 and TRBJ2-7, with 10 bases matching TRBD2. The CDR3 consists of 16 residues. Trimming removed 2 bases from V and 3 bases from J; junction bases left unmatched: 7. Germline values: CDR1 ENHRY, CDR2 SYGVKD. DNA of the CDR3: TGTGCCATCAGTGAGGCAGGACTAGCGGAGGGCTACGAGCAGTACTTC. It codes for CAISEAGLAEGYEQYF.

J is TRBJ2-7 and V is TRBV5-4; D gene unclear. The CDR3 length is 12 residues. The germline gives CDR1 SGHNT, CDR2 YYREEE (reference sequence). The V and J ends lost 3 bases and 7 bases respectively, with 11 bases between them. CDR3 sequence reads: CASSYSPGEQYF. CDR3 bases: TGTGCCAGCAGCTACAGTCCTGGGGAGCAGTACTTC.

The rearrangement joins TRBV2 to TRBJ1-6, with a possible D match to TRBD1 (6 bases). V lost 4 bases, J lost 9 bases, and 16 bases lay in between. Per germline, CDR1 SNHLY and CDR2 FYNNEI. CDR3 size: 15 residues. Here the CDR3 reads CASSVRQVAGSPLHF. The CDR3 DNA is TGTGCCAGCAGTGTTAGACAGGTGGCTGGTTCACCCCTCCACTTT.

The chain has TRBV7-2 and TRBJ1-1; 7 bases fit TRBD1. Trimming at V came to 2 bases and at J to 5 bases, leaving 8 bases not matched to a gene. CDR1 and CDR2 from the germline V gene are SGHTA and FQGNSA. This CDR3 region has 15 residues. The CDR3 DNA reads as TGTGCCAGCAGCTTACATCAGACAGGGTTGACTGAAGCTTTCTTT. It codes for CASSLHQTGLTEAFF. Full variable domain (outside the CDR3, taken from reference TRBV7-2 and TRBJ1-1): GAGVSQSPSNKVTEKGKDVELRCDPISGHTALYWYRQSLGQGLEFLIYFQGNSAPDKSGLPSDRFSAERTGGSVSTLTIQRTQQEDSAVYLCASSLHQTGLTEAFFGQGTRLTVV.

V and J are TRBV27 and TRBJ2-1, with D hard to call. The ends were cut back, 2 bases at V and 1 base at J, with 6 bases in the middle. CDR3 length: 14 amino acids. Germline CDR1 MNHEY, CDR2 SMNVEV (reference sequence). CDR3 in DNA: TGTGCCAGCAGTTTAGTCGGTTCCTACAATGAGCAGTTCTTC. Its protein product is CASSLVGSYNEQFF.

Only one count was recorded for this clone. V is TRBV4-3 and J is TRBJ2-7; TRBD1 aligns across 9 bases. Germline-derived CDR1 and CDR2 are LGHNA and YSLEER. The CDR3 is 14 residues long. V trimming: 3 bases; J trimming: 4 bases; junction bases outside the gene matches: 4. CDR3 in amino acids: CASSQGTGRYEQYF. The CDR3 DNA reads as TGCGCCAGCAGCCAGGGGACAGGGAGGTACGAGCAGTACTTC.

The rearrangement links TRBV27 to TRBJ2-5; TRBD2 agrees at 7 bases. The DNA end lines up better with TRBJ2-7; the J call may be wrong. Germline V gene lookup returns CDR1 MNHEY and CDR2 SMNVEV (reference sequence). The CDR3 runs 14 residues. The CDR3 reads CASSLGGSGGEQYF. DNA of the CDR3: TGTGCCAGCAGTTTAGGCGGGAGCGGAGGCGAGCAGTACTTC.

This clone was detected once. The V gene is TRBV5-1, the J gene TRBJ1-1; D not resolved. The germline V gene encodes CDR1 SGHRS and CDR2 YFSETQ. The V end was cut by 1 base, the J end by 2 bases, with 9 bases between. This CDR3 is built from 14 residues. CDR3 nucleotides: TGCGCCAGCAGCTTGCAAGCGGCCAACACTGAAGCTTTCTTT. Its translation is CASSLQAANTEAFF.

CDR3 coding DNA: TGCAGCGTGAATTCCGGGACAGGGGAGCAGTACTTC. Protein: CSVNSGTGEQYF. The chain uses TRBV29-1 and TRBJ2-7; 9 bases fit TRBD1. The CDR3 length is 12 residues. V was pared by 6 bases and J by 7 bases, with 7 bases of the junction left unmatched. Germline V CDR1 and CDR2: SQVTM, ANQGSEA.

This clone showed up just a few times. The chain combines TRBV7-2 with TRBJ2-7; 8 bases are a match to TRBD1. Germline V CDR1 and CDR2: SGHTA, FQGNSA. The CDR3 contains 14 residues. V shed 5 bases and J 6 bases; nucleotides not matched to a gene: 9. CDR3 amino acids: CASSPPGQGFEQYF. CDR3 sequence (DNA): TGTGCCAGCAGCCCCCCCGGACAGGGCTTCGAGCAGTACTTC. Full variable domain (remainder filled in from reference TRBV7-2 and TRBJ2-7): GAGVSQSPSNKVTEKGKDVELRCDPISGHTALYWYRQSLGQGLEFLIYFQGNSAPDKSGLPSDRFSAERTGGSVSTLTIQRTQQEDSAVYLCASSPPGQGFEQYFGPGTRLTVT.

The chain joins TRBV7-6 to TRBJ1-1, with D tentatively TRBD1 (5 bases). Germline CDR1 SGHVS, CDR2 FNYEAQ. V gave up 3 bases and J gave up 4 bases, with 15 bases separating them. The CDR3 is 15 residues long. In nucleotides, the CDR3 is TGTGCCAGCAGCTTGTACACGGGGGGGTCCACTGAAGCTTTCTTT. It translates to CASSLYTGGSTEAFF. The complete variable domain, with remaining parts taken from reference TRBV7-6 and TRBJ1-1, reads GAGVSQSPRYKVTKRGQDVALRCDPISGHVSLYWYRQALGQGPEFLTYFNYEAQQDKSGLPNDRFSAERPEGSISTLTIQRTEQRDSAMYRCASSLYTGGSTEAFFGQGTRLTVV.

The rearrangement joins TRBV6-5 to TRBJ2-1, with 7 bases fitting TRBD1. This CDR3 contains 15 residues. Germline V lookup: CDR1 MNHEY, CDR2 SVGAGI. V was pared by 1 base and J by 6 bases, with 6 bases of the junction left unmatched. CDR3 protein: CASSYWGQKFNEQFF. In nucleotides, the CDR3 is TGTGCCAGCAGTTACTGGGGACAGAAGTTCAATGAGCAGTTCTTC.

V is TRBV9 and J is TRBJ2-2, with TRBD2 matching over 8 bases. This CDR3 contains 15 residues. Germline assignment: CDR1 SGDLS and CDR2 YYNGEE. After removal of 0 bases from V and 3 bases from J, the junction contained 1 base not matched to a gene. CDR3 DNA sequence: TGTGCCAGCAGCGTAGGAGCGGGGGACACCGGGGAGCTGTTTTTT. Protein sequence: CASSVGAGDTGELFF.

The V and J genes are TRBV10-3 and TRBJ2-7; maybe TRBD1 (5 bases). V was trimmed by 9 bases and J by 4 bases, leaving 13 bases between them. The germline CDR1 and CDR2 sequences are ENHRY and SYGVKD. The CDR3 covers 12 residues. The CDR3 sequence is CAIGQTLYEQYF. DNA of the CDR3: TGTGCCATAGGACAAACCCTTTACGAGCAGTACTTC.

V usage is TRBV5-1 and J usage is TRBJ1-1; possibly TRBD1 for D (5 bases). Germline assignment: CDR1 SGHRS and CDR2 YFSETQ. Trimming removed 7 bases at V and 4 bases at J, with 23 bases between. The CDR3 covers 16 residues. CDR3 coding DNA: TGCGCCAGCCACTCCCGGGGGGATATTCGGGGCACTGAAGCTTTCTTT. Amino acids: CASHSRGDIRGTEAFF. The whole variable domain, remainder taken from reference TRBV5-1 and TRBJ1-1, is KAGVTQTPRYLIKTRGQQVTLSCSPISGHRSVSWYQQTPGQGLQFLFEYFSETQRNKGNFPGRFSGRQFSNSRSEMNVSTLELGDSALYLCASHSRGDIRGTEAFFGQGTRLTVV.

Comments on this clone: One end of the junction varies from germline; a read error may be responsible. V is TRBV7-9 and J is TRBJ1-6, with TRBD1 matching over 7 bases. Germline CDR1 reads SEHNR; CDR2 reads FQNEAQ (reference sequence). This CDR3 spans 16 amino acids. CDR3 sequence (DNA): TGTTCCAGCAGCATGACAGGGAGCTCCTATAATTCACCCCTCCACTTT. Its protein product is CSSSMTGSSYNSPLHF.

This clone was seen more than once but under ten times. The V and J genes are TRBV27 and TRBJ2-7, with 8 bases aligning to TRBD2. This CDR3 comprises 16 residues. In germline, CDR1 is MNHEY, CDR2 SMNVEV (reference sequence). Trimming cost V 3 bases and J 2 bases; bases outside gene matches: 9. The CDR3 nucleotides read TGTGCCAGCAGTTTCCTGAGCGGGAGTCCACCCTACGAGCAGTACTTC. Translating gives CASSFLSGSPPYEQYF.

V and J are TRBV11-3 and TRBJ2-5; 13 nucleotides agree with TRBD2. Germline lookup yields CDR1 SGHNT and CDR2 YENEEA. Trimming took 3 bases from V and 11 from J; bases not matched to a gene: 3. CDR3 length: 13 residues. The CDR3 loop is CASSFGLAGEQYF. CDR3 coding DNA: TGTGCCAGCAGCTTCGGACTAGCGGGAGAGCAGTACTTC.

The chain is built from TRBV21-1 and TRBJ2-7; the table's D call, TRBD1, was not checked against the DNA. TRBV21-1 is annotated as a pseudogene. The CDR3 has 20 amino acids. CDR3: CASSKTKGQGTGGVSYEQYF. The CDR3 nucleotides are TGTGCCAGCAGCAAAACTAAGGGACAGGGGACGGGGGGGGTCTCCTACGAGCAGTACTTC.

This sequence joins TRBV2 and TRBJ1-4; D not certain. Per the germline V gene, CDR1 is SNHLY and CDR2 is FYNNEI. Trimming removed 7 bases from V and 7 bases from J, with 10 bases in between. This CDR3 has 12 residues. The CDR3 spells CASNSGFEKLFF. CDR3 DNA: TGTGCCAGCAACTCGGGTTTTGAAAAACTGTTTTTT.

In its sample, this clone was seen once. An end of the junction differs from the germline gene, which may be a read error. This chain joins TRBV6-5 and TRBJ2-7; 7 bases fit TRBD2. CDR1 MNHEY and CDR2 SVGAGI come from the germline V gene. The CDR3 is made up of 12 amino acids. The CDR3 protein is CTSSPGGSEQYF. The DNA of the CDR3 is TGTACCAGCAGCCCGGGAGGAAGCGAGCAGTACTTC.

The V and J genes are TRBV7-2 and TRBJ2-1; perhaps TRBD2 as D (5 bases). CDR1 and CDR2 (germline): SGHTA, FQGNSA. The germline V and J ends were trimmed by 0 bases and 9 bases, with 9 bases remaining between them. This CDR3 comprises 13 residues. This CDR3 is CASSLATEGEQFF. The CDR3 coding sequence is TGTGCCAGCAGCTTAGCTACAGAGGGTGAGCAGTTCTTC.